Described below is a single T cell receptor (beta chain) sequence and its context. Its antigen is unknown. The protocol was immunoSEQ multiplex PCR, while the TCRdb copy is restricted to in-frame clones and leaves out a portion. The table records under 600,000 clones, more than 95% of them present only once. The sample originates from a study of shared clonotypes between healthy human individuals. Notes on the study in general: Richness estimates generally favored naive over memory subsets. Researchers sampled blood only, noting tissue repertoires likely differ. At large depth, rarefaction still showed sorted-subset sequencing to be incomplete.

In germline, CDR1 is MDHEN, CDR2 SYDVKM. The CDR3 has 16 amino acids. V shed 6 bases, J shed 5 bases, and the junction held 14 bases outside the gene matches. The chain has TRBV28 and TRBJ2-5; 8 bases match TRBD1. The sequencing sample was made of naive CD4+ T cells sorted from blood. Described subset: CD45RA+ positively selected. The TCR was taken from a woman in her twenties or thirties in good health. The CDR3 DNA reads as TGTGCCAGCAGCCGGTCCGGCAGGGGGCTTTGGGAGACCCAGTACTTC. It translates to CASSRSGRGLWETQYF.